This TCR beta chain comes out of a study of cytomegalovirus exposure and HLA in healthy donors. Despite likely unrecorded immune exposures, the donors were nominally healthy at the time of sampling. Study conclusions and caveats: Likely technical artifact: a cluster of highly shared sequence variants. Segments of the TCR beta V type were, in most cases, productive about 87% or about 30% of the time in an earlier analysis. The classifier, whose performance was assessed in both the original and validation cohorts, reportedly diagnosed cytomegalovirus status with high specificity and sensitivity.

About this clone: Its antigen is as yet unknown.

In the PCR, 60 Vbeta and 13 Jbeta primers were used. Data came from immunoSEQ multiplex PCR; TCRdb stores just in-frame clones and leaves some out. Of about 120,000 clones listed, 73% are singletons. Trimming pared 10 bases from V and 4 bases from J, leaving 14 bases between. The CDR3 is 13 amino acids. Germline V gene sequence: CDR1 LNHDA, CDR2 SQIVND (reference sequence). The origin of this receptor is a woman aged 40 to 55 in good health and CMV-seronegative. The sequencing input was PBMCs. V is TRBV19 and J is TRBJ2-1, with D possibly matching TRBD2 (5 bases). DNA of the CDR3: TGTGCCATCGCCCGGGATTTTTACAATGAGCAGTTCTTC. Its translation: CAIARDFYNEQFF. The complete variable domain, with remaining parts taken from reference TRBV19 and TRBJ2-1, reads DGGITQSPKYLFRKEGQNVTLSCEQNLNHDAMYWYRQDPGQGLRLIYYSQIVNDFQKGDIAEGYSVSREKKESFPLTVTSAQKNPTAFYLCAIARDFYNEQFFGPGTRLTVL.